This TCR beta chain was recovered during a study of a mutant IDH1 vaccine in newly diagnosed glioma. Across the study: Vaccinations, eight in total, occurred in weeks 1, 3, 5, 7, 11, 15, 19, 23. Vaccines began 4-6 weeks after radiotherapy alone, or with temozolomide cycles.

Comments on this clone: What it recognizes is unknown.

Unmatched junction bases numbered 8, after V lost 4 bases and J lost 3 bases. This CDR3 has 15 amino acids. Germline assignment: CDR1 GTSNPN and CDR2 SVGIG (reference sequence). Generated by immunoSEQ multiplex PCR, the TCRdb table keeps only in-frame clones and is missing some. The sample has roughly 29,000 clones; over 80% are singletons. Time point denoted: week 23, last vaccination. With topical imiquimod, each dose of the vaccine consisted of 300 ug of mutant IDH1 20-mer peptide. The sequence came from a woman between 18 and 29 years old with glioma. The V and J genes are TRBV30 and TRBJ2-2; 7 positions match TRBD1. Sample: PBMCs, taken from a glioma patient whose treatment included an IDH1 peptide vaccine. The CDR3, as DNA: TGTGCCTGGAAGCCGGGACAGACTTACACCGGGGAGCTGTTTTTT. As protein: CAWKPGQTYTGELFF.